The 21 T cell receptor beta chains below all came from one sample that was sequenced in a study of human versus mouse CDR3 diversity and MHC coevolution. Libraries were prepared by immunoSEQ multiplex PCR; TCRdb keeps only in-frame clonotypes and omits some of them. This table has some 82,000 clones, 90% to 95% appearing once. Sequenced material: naive CD4+ T cells from blood. Subset defined: CD45RO-negative CD62L-positive naive CD4 T cells. These receptors were obtained from a person aged 30-69 years in good health.

The J gene is TRBJ1-4, the V gene TRBV7-9, with D possibly matching TRBD1 (5 bases). Deletions cut 2 bases from V and 8 bases from J, with 12 bases between. This CDR3 spans 14 amino acids. Germline CDR1 is SEHNR and CDR2 is FQNEAQ (reference sequence). DNA for the CDR3: TGTGCCAGCAGCTTAATCGGGGGTTGGGAAAAACTGTTTTTT. It is translated as CASSLIGGWEKLFF.

This clone was picked up a small number of times. V and J are TRBV4-1 and TRBJ2-7, with 12 nucleotides matching TRBD2. The V gene's germline CDR1 is MGHRA and CDR2 YSYEKL. Trimming at V came to 4 bases and at J to 5 bases, leaving 12 bases not matched to a gene. CDR3 length: 17 residues. The CDR3 reads CASSPRGETSGSHEQYF. The CDR3 coding sequence is TGCGCCAGCAGCCCCCGGGGGGAGACTAGCGGGAGTCACGAGCAGTACTTC.

This chain connects TRBV20-1 to TRBJ2-7; 7 bases are shared with TRBD2. This CDR3 comprises 11 residues. Germline CDR1 and CDR2: DFQATT and SNEGSKA (reference sequence). J gave up 6 bases and V 6 bases, and 5 bases lay outside the gene matches. CDR3 sequence reads: CSAERGPEQYF. Here the CDR3 DNA reads TGCAGTGCGGAGCGGGGTCCCGAGCAGTACTTC.

This chain links TRBV7-9 with TRBJ2-2; 7 bases map to TRBD1. The CDR3 runs to 16 residues. With 1 base clipped from V and 7 bases from J, the junction kept 9 bases outside the gene matches. Germline V gene data show CDR1 as SEHNR and CDR2 as FQNEAQ (reference sequence). The CDR3 coding sequence is TGTGCCAGCAGCTTAGGGCAGGGGGTTCTCGGCGGGGAGCTGTTTTTT. It translates to CASSLGQGVLGGELFF.

The rearrangement uses TRBV7-3 and TRBJ1-6; D may be TRBD1 (5 bases). The CDR3 spans 14 residues. V was trimmed by 1 base and J by 10 bases, leaving 11 bases between them. The germline CDR1 and CDR2 sequences are SGHTA and FQGTGA. Here the CDR3 reads CASSLNPGKSPLHF. The CDR3 DNA sequence: TGTGCCAGCAGCTTAAATCCAGGGAAGTCACCCCTCCACTTT.

V usage is TRBV28 and J usage is TRBJ2-7, with 7 bases fitting TRBD1. The CDR3 totals 13 residues. The V and J ends lost 6 bases and 2 bases, in that order; junction bases with no gene match: 4. Germline assignment: CDR1 MDHEN and CDR2 SYDVKM. The CDR3 sequence: CASRETGTYEQYF. As DNA, the CDR3 is TGTGCCAGCAGAGAGACAGGGACCTACGAGCAGTACTTC.

This chain joins TRBV19 and TRBJ2-5; TRBD1 matches 7 bases. This CDR3 has 13 residues. Germline V gives CDR1 LNHDA, CDR2 SQIVND (reference sequence). Trimming cost V 8 bases and J 5 bases; bases outside gene matches: 8. The CDR3 DNA follows: TGTGCCAGTCAGTTAGGGGGCGAGGAGACCCAGTACTTC. Its translation is CASQLGGEETQYF.

The chain recombines TRBV7-9 with TRBJ1-1; D is ambiguous. This CDR3 has 17 residues. V lost 4 bases, J lost 3 bases, and 21 bases lay in between. The germline V gene encodes CDR1 SEHNR and CDR2 FQNEAQ (reference sequence). The CDR3 coding sequence is TGTGCCAGCAGCTCAAGAGCGGTCCCCAGGAGGGACACTGAAGCTTTCTTT. Its protein is CASSSRAVPRRDTEAFF.

The chain employs TRBV6-5 and TRBJ2-5, with TRBD1 matching over 7 bases. Germline V gene sequence: CDR1 MNHEY, CDR2 SVGAGI. V shed 6 bases and J 4 bases; nucleotides not matched to a gene: 8. There are 14 residues in the CDR3. The CDR3 region is CASSLDRVRETQYF. CDR3 DNA: TGTGCCAGCAGCTTAGACAGGGTACGAGAGACCCAGTACTTC.

This clone was counted once. The rearrangement uses TRBV29-1 and TRBJ2-7; 8 nucleotides agree with TRBD1. The CDR3 length is 11 residues. Trimming at V came to 5 bases and at J to 5 bases, leaving 2 bases not matched to a gene. Germline CDR1 is SQVTM and CDR2 is ANQGSEA. CDR3: CSVRTGNEQYF. The CDR3 nucleotides read TGCAGCGTTCGGACAGGGAACGAGCAGTACTTC.

This clone was seen a few times. The rearrangement links TRBV6-5 to TRBJ1-3, with 8 nucleotides matching TRBD1. Germline V lookup: CDR1 MNHEY, CDR2 SVGAGI. J was trimmed by 2 bases and V by 6 bases; bases with no gene match: 3. This CDR3 contains 14 residues. CDR3 amino acids: CASRTGAPGNTIYF. In nucleotides, the CDR3 is TGTGCCAGCAGGACAGGGGCACCTGGAAACACCATATATTTT.

The rearrangement joins TRBV18 to TRBJ2-7; TRBD2 aligns across 7 bases. Germline CDR1 KGHSH, CDR2 LQKENI. The CDR3 covers 12 residues. V dropped 3 bases and J dropped 9; count of bases not matched to a gene: 5. CDR3 region: CASSPGTGGQYF. In nucleotides, the CDR3 is TGTGCCAGCTCACCGGGCACGGGAGGGCAGTACTTC.

The chain carries TRBV5-4 and TRBJ1-1; 8 bases are shared with TRBD1. CDR1 SGHNT and CDR2 YYREEE come from the germline V gene (reference sequence). V shed 3 bases, J shed 4 bases, and the junction held 8 bases outside the gene matches. The CDR3 is 15 amino acids. The chain's CDR3 is CASSSLTGGGTEAFF. The CDR3 DNA reads as TGTGCCAGCAGCTCCCTCACAGGGGGGGGCACTGAAGCTTTCTTT.

The chain uses TRBV29-1 and TRBJ2-7; 7 bases match TRBD2. Germline CDR1 and CDR2: SQVTM and ANQGSEA. With 6 bases clipped from V and 5 bases from J, the junction kept 13 bases outside the gene matches. The CDR3 consists of 14 residues. This chain's CDR3 is CSVPVPGGVHEQYF. The CDR3 DNA reads TGCAGCGTCCCCGTTCCGGGGGGAGTCCACGAGCAGTACTTC.

The chain employs TRBV11-1 and TRBJ2-2; 10 bases map to TRBD1. Per germline, CDR1 SGHAT and CDR2 FQDESV (reference sequence). The junction had 3 bases not matched to a gene; V was cut back by 3 bases and J by 2 bases. The CDR3 is made up of 16 amino acids. For the CDR3, the DNA is TGTGCCAGCAGCTTGCAGACAGGGGGCAACACCGGGGAGCTGTTTTTT. Translation: CASSLQTGGNTGELFF.

This chain connects TRBV7-8 to TRBJ1-4; 7 nucleotides match TRBD1. Per germline, CDR1 SGHVS and CDR2 FQNEAQ. V lost 5 bases and J lost 7; bases outside the gene matches: 10. This CDR3 has 15 residues. DNA for the CDR3: TGTGCCAGCAGCAACCCGACAGGGCGGGGTGAAAAACTGTTTTTT. As protein: CASSNPTGRGEKLFF.

J is TRBJ2-3 and V is TRBV7-2; TRBD2 might be the D (5 bases). This CDR3 spans 14 amino acids. Trimming removed 5 bases from V and 6 bases from J, with 15 bases in between. Per the germline V gene, CDR1 is SGHTA and CDR2 is FQGNSA. The CDR3 DNA reads as TGTGCCAGCAGCCCGAGACTATCGTCGGATACGCAGTATTTT. Protein product: CASSPRLSSDTQYF. The full variable domain, in which reference TRBV7-2 and TRBJ2-3 provide the parts outside the CDR3, is GAGVSQSPSNKVTEKGKDVELRCDPISGHTALYWYRQSLGQGLEFLIYFQGNSAPDKSGLPSDRFSAERTGGSVSTLTIQRTQQEDSAVYLCASSPRLSSDTQYFGPGTRLTVL.

V usage is TRBV9 and J usage is TRBJ1-1; the D gene is possibly TRBD1 (5 bases). With 4 bases removed from V and 6 bases from J, the gap between germline ends came to 19 bases. From germline, CDR1 is SGDLS and CDR2 YYNGEE. The CDR3 is 15 amino acids. The CDR3 coding sequence is TGTGCCAGCAGCCCCAGACGGGGGGTCGGCCCTGAAGCTTTCTTT. It is translated as CASSPRRGVGPEAFF.

This chain links TRBV7-9 with TRBJ2-7; D unresolved. The CDR3 has 15 residues. With 6 bases removed from V and 5 bases from J, the gap between germline ends came to 20 bases. Germline CDR1 SEHNR, CDR2 FQNEAQ (reference sequence). CDR3: CASSRQARARNEQYF. CDR3 bases: TGTGCCAGCAGTCGCCAAGCCAGAGCGAGGAACGAGCAGTACTTC.

The CDR3 coding sequence is TGTGCCAGCTCACCAACGACAGGGGGCCAAGAGACCCAGTACTTC. It is translated as CASSPTTGGQETQYF. The chain employs TRBV18 and TRBJ2-5; 9 bases map to TRBD1. The CDR3 extends over 15 amino acids. With 2 bases clipped from V and 1 base from J, the junction kept 2 bases outside the gene matches. The V gene's germline CDR1 is KGHSH and CDR2 LQKENI.

This rearrangement joins TRBV6-6 to TRBJ2-1; TRBD2 might be the D (5 bases). V was trimmed by 2 bases and J by 4 bases, leaving 15 bases between them. The germline V gene has CDR1 MNHNY and CDR2 SVGAGI (reference sequence). This CDR3 contains 16 residues. CDR3 bases: TGTGCCAGCAGTTACAGCGCGGGCGACCTTTACAATGAGCAGTTCTTC. Translated: CASSYSAGDLYNEQFF.